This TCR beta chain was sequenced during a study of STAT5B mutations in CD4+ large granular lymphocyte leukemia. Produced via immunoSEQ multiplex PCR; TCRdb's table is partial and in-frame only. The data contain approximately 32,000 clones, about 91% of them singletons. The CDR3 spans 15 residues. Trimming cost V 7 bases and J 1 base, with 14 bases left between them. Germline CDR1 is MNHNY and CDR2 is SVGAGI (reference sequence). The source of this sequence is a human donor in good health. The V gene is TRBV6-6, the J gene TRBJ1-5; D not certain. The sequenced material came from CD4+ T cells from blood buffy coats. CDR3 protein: CASKYEATSNQPQHF. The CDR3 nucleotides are TGTGCCAGCAAATATGAGGCGACCAGCAATCAGCCCCAGCATTTT.